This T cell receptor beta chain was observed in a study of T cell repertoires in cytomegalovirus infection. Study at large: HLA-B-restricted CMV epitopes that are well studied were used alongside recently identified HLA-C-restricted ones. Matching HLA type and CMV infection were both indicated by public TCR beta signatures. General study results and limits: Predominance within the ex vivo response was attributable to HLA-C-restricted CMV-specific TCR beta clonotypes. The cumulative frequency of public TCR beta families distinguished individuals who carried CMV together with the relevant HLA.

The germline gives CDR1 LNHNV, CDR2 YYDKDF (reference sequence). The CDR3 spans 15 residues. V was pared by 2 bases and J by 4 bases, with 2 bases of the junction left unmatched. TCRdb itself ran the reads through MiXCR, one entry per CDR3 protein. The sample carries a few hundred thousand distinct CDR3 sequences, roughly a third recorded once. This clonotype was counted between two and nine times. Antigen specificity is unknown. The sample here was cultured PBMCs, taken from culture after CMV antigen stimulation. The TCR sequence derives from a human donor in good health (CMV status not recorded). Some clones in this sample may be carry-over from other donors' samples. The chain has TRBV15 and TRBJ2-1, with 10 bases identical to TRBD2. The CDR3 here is CATSRQREGYNEQFF. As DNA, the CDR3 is TGTGCCACCAGCAGACAGCGGGAGGGTTACAATGAGCAGTTCTTC.